These 6 T cell receptor beta chains came from one sample sequenced in a study of OX40 agonist ivuxolimab in advanced cancers. TCRdb's table, derived via immunoSEQ multiplex PCR, lists solely in-frame clones and lacks some. The table lists 30,000 to 35,000 clones, about nine tenths of them singletons, with about 35% in the top ten. The sequencing used CD4+ or CD8+ T cells sorted from blood, collected in a trial of the OX40 agonist ivuxolimab. The source is an adult with an advanced solid tumor such as melanoma, head and neck, liver or kidney cancer.

The J gene is TRBJ1-6, the V gene TRBV2; TRBD1 matches 9 bases. This CDR3 has 13 residues. V shed 6 bases, J shed 8 bases, and the junction held 2 bases outside the gene matches. CDR1 and CDR2 from the germline V gene are SNHLY and FYNNEI. The CDR3 nucleotides are TGTGCCAGCAGGAGACAGGGGGATTCACCCCTCCACTTT. Its protein product is CASRRQGDSPLHF. The whole variable domain, filled in from reference TRBV2 and TRBJ1-6, reads EPEVTQTPSHQVTQMGQEVILRCVPISNHLYFYWYRQILGQKVEFLVSFYNNEISEKSEIFDDQFSVERPDGSNFTLKIRSTKLEDSAMYFCASRRQGDSPLHFGNGTRLTVT.

The chain links TRBV11-2 to TRBJ2-1, with 13 bases aligning to TRBD2. Germline trimming cut 5 bases from V and 8 bases from J; bases unmatched to any gene: 9. CDR1 is SGHAT, CDR2 FQNNGV, per germline. CDR3 length equals 16 residues. The CDR3 nucleotides read TGTGCCAGCAGCCCTATTACTAGCGGGAGGGGGTATGAGCAGTTCTTC. It translates to CASSPITSGRGYEQFF.

This CDR3 is CASSLDQWRESSYEQYF. CDR3 coding DNA: TGCGCCAGCAGCTTGGATCAGTGGCGGGAGTCTTCCTACGAGCAGTACTTC. This sequence joins TRBV5-1 and TRBJ2-7; 7 bases line up with TRBD2. The CDR3 extends over 17 amino acids. CDR1 is SGHRS, CDR2 YFSETQ, per germline. V shed 0 bases and J 1 base; nucleotides not matched to a gene: 10.

The rearrangement uses TRBV12-2 and TRBJ2-3; the D call of TRBD2 is as the table states it, not checked on the DNA. TRBV12-2 is designated a pseudogene. This CDR3 spans 18 amino acids. The CDR3 spells CASRFVPLTSGGPGHLYF. CDR3 bases: TGTGCAAGTCGCTTCGTGCCCCTGACTAGCGGGGGCCCCGGGCATCTGTATTTT.

CDR3 DNA sequence: TGCAGCGTTGATACGGACGGTGCCCCCTACGAGCAGTACTTC. This translates into CSVDTDGAPYEQYF. The V and J genes are TRBV29-1 and TRBJ2-7; no definite D call. Trimming shortened V by 3 bases and J by 2 bases, and 14 bases separated the two germline ends. Germline CDR1 is SQVTM and CDR2 is ANQGSEA. The CDR3 is 14 amino acids.

The chain recombines TRBV2 with TRBJ2-3, with D unclear. V was shortened by 7 bases and J by 0 bases, with 11 bases between the two germline ends. The V gene's germline CDR1 is SNHLY and CDR2 FYNNEI. The CDR3 extends over 14 amino acids. CDR3 loop: CASMAFSSTDTQYF. For the CDR3, the DNA is TGTGCCAGCATGGCCTTTTCTAGCACAGATACGCAGTATTTT.